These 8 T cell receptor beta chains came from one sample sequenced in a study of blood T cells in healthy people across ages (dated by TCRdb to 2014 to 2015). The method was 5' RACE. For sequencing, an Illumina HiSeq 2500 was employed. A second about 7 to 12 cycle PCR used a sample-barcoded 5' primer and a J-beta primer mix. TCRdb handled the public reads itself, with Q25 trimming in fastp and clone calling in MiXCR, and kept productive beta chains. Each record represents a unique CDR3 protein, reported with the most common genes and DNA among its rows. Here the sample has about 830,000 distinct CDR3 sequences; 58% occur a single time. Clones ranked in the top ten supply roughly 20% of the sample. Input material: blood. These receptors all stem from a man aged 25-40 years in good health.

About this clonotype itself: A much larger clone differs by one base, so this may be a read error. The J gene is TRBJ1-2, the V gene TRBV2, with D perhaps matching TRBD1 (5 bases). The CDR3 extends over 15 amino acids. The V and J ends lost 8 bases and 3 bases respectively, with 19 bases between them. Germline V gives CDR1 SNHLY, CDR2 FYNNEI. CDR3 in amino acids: CASRIKGRGDYGYTF. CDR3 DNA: TGTGCCAGCCGAATTAAGGGACGGGGGGACTATGGCTACACCTTC.

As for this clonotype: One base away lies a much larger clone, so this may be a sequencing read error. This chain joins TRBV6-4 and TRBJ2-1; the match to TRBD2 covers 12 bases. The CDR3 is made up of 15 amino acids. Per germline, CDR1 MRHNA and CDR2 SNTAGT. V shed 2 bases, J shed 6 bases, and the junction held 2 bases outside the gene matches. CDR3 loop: CASSDASGGANEQFF. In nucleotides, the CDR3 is TGTGCCAGCAGTGACGCTAGCGGGGGGGCCAATGAGCAGTTCTTC.

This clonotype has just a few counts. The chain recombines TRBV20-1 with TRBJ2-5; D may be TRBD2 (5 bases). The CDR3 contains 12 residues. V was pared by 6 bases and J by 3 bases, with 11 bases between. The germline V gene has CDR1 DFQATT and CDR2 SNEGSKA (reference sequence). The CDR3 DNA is TGCAGTGCACCGTCGACTAAAGAGACCCAGTACTTC. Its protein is CSAPSTKETQYF.

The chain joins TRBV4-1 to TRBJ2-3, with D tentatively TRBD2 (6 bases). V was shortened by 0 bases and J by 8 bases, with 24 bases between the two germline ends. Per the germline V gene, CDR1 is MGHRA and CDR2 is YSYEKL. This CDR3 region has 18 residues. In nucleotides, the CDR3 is TGCGCCAGCAGCCAAGATAGGTCCGGGACTCGGGTCCCAGGTACGCAGTATTTT. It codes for CASSQDRSGTRVPGTQYF.

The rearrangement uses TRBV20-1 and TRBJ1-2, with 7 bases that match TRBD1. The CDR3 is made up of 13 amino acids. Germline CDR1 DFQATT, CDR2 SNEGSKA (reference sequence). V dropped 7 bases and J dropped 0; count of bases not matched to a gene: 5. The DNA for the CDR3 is TGCAGTGTCCAGCAGGGGGCTAACTATGGCTACACCTTC. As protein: CSVQQGANYGYTF.

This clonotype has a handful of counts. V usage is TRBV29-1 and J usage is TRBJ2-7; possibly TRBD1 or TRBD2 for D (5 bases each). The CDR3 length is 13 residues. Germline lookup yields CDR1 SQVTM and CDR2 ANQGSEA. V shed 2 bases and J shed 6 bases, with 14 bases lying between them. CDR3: CSVETVVRGEQYF. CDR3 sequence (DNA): TGCAGCGTTGAAACGGTTGTGAGGGGCGAGCAGTACTTC.

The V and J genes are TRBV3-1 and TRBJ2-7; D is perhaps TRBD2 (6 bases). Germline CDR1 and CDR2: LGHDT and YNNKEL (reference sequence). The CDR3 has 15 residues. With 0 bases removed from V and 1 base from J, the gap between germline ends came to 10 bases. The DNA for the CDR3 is TGTGCCAGCAGCCAAGACCTAGCGTTTTCCTACGAGCAGTACTTC. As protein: CASSQDLAFSYEQYF.

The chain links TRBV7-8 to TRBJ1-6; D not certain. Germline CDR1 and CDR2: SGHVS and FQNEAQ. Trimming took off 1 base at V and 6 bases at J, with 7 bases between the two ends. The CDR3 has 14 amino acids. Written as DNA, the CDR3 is TGTGCCAGCAGCTTAGACGGCCGTAATTCACCCCTCCACTTT. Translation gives CASSLDGRNSPLHF.